Each of the 24 T cell receptor beta chains below was sequenced from the same sample in a study of breast tumors, draining lymph nodes, adjacent tissues. TCRdb itself ran the multiplex PCR reads through MiXCR, one entry per CDR3 protein. The sample contains approximately 230,000 distinct CDR3 sequences, less than 35% of which appear only once. The lymph nodes were axillary draining lymph nodes from breast cancer patients. The specimen was axillary lymph node tissue. The source is a female donor with breast cancer. Some clones in this sample may be carry-over from other donors' samples.

The chain links TRBV7-9 to TRBJ1-1, with D tentatively TRBD1 (5 bases). The CDR3 runs to 14 residues. The V end was cut by 3 bases, the J end by 4 bases, with 12 bases between. Per the germline V gene, CDR1 is SEHNR and CDR2 is FQNEAQ (reference sequence). The CDR3, as DNA: TGTGCCAGCAGCTTGGGGGTGATGGGCACTGAAGCTTTCTTT. Encoded protein: CASSLGVMGTEAFF.

This clonotype was seen repeatedly, ten times or more. The CDR3 DNA sequence: TGCGCCAGCAGCCAAGCGGGACAGGGGGTGAATGAGCAGTTCTTC. It translates to CASSQAGQGVNEQFF. The chain links TRBV4-1 to TRBJ2-1; 11 bases match TRBD1. Trimming cost V 1 base and J 7 bases; bases outside gene matches: 3. This CDR3 is built from 15 residues. Germline V gene lookup returns CDR1 MGHRA and CDR2 YSYEKL.

This clonotype showed up many times. The chain recombines TRBV11-2 with TRBJ2-7, with D possibly called TRBD1 or TRBD2 (7 bases each). The V end was cut by 4 bases, the J end by 2 bases, with 12 bases between. This CDR3 has 14 amino acids. The germline gives CDR1 SGHAT, CDR2 FQNNGV. The CDR3 nucleotides read TGTGCCAGCAGCTCCCAGGGGGGGGCCTACGAGCAGTACTTC. This codes for CASSSQGGAYEQYF. The complete variable domain, with remaining parts taken from reference TRBV11-2 and TRBJ2-7, reads EAGVAQSPRYKIIEKRQSVAFWCNPISGHATLYWYQQILGQGPKLLIQFQNNGVVDDSQLPKDRFSAERLKGVDSTLKIQPAKLEDSAVYLCASSSQGGAYEQYFGPGTRLTVT.

In its sample, this clonotype was seen many times. The CDR3 sequence: CASSLGSGSGTYNEQFF. The CDR3 bases are TGTGCCAGCAGCTTAGGTAGCGGGAGCGGTACCTACAATGAGCAGTTCTTC. V and J are TRBV7-9 and TRBJ2-1, with 9 bases lining up with TRBD2. The CDR3 has 17 amino acids. V shed 1 base and J 2 bases; nucleotides not matched to a gene: 6. CDR1 and CDR2 from the germline V gene are SEHNR and FQNEAQ (reference sequence).

For this clonotype: This may stem from a read error, because a much larger clone lies one nucleotide away. V usage is TRBV19 and J usage is TRBJ2-3, with no clear D. The CDR3 has 13 amino acids. Trimming took off 7 bases at V and 0 bases at J, with 8 bases between the two ends. Germline V gene lookup returns CDR1 LNHDA and CDR2 SQIVND (reference sequence). The CDR3 DNA reads TGTGCCAGTATCCGGCTTAGCACAGATACGCAGTATTTT. Protein: CASIRLSTDTQYF.

This clonotype showed up many times. V and J are TRBV5-6 and TRBJ1-1; tentatively, D is TRBD1 (5 bases). The CDR3 runs 17 residues. CDR1 SGHDT and CDR2 YYEEEE come from the germline V gene. The ends were cut back, 0 bases at V and 1 base at J, with 16 bases in the middle. This chain's CDR3 is CASSLEAVRRGNTEAFF. Written as DNA, the CDR3 is TGTGCCAGCAGCTTGGAAGCCGTCAGGAGGGGGAACACTGAAGCTTTCTTT.

There are many counts of this clonotype. This rearrangement joins TRBV19 to TRBJ2-1, with 8 bases that match TRBD2. CDR1 and CDR2 from the germline V gene are LNHDA and SQIVND (reference sequence). The V segment lost 1 base and the J segment 4 bases; nucleotides outside the gene matches: 15. The length of the CDR3 is 19 residues. In DNA form, the CDR3 reads TGTGCCAGTAGTATAGGAGTACTAGCGGATCCTCTCCGATACAATGAGCAGTTCTTC. Its protein product is CASSIGVLADPLRYNEQFF.

This clonotype was counted ten times or more. The rearrangement links TRBV3-1 to TRBJ1-2; 8 positions match TRBD1. From germline, CDR1 is LGHDT and CDR2 YNNKEL (reference sequence). The V gene end was trimmed by 0 bases and the J gene end by 4 bases; junction bases not matched to a gene: 4. The CDR3 is 15 amino acids. This CDR3 reads CASSQDGTGFYGYTF. CDR3 DNA sequence: TGTGCCAGCAGCCAAGATGGGACAGGATTCTATGGCTACACCTTC.

This clonotype was seen repeatedly, ten times or more. The chain joins TRBV20-1 to TRBJ2-3, with 10 nucleotides matching TRBD2. The CDR3 totals 16 residues. Looked up from germline, CDR1 is DFQATT and CDR2 is SNEGSKA (reference sequence). J was trimmed by 5 bases and V by 3 bases; bases with no gene match: 11. CDR3 loop: CSASIPLAGVIDTQYF. The CDR3 nucleotides read TGCAGTGCTAGTATCCCCCTAGCGGGAGTGATAGATACGCAGTATTTT.

The chain joins TRBV10-3 to TRBJ1-6, with TRBD1 matching 9 bases. V was pared by 10 bases and J by 7 bases, with 5 bases of the junction left unmatched. The length of the CDR3 is 13 residues. Looked up from germline, CDR1 is ENHRY and CDR2 is SYGVKD. This CDR3 reads CANRDRDNSPLHF. CDR3 sequence (DNA): TGTGCCAACCGGGACAGGGACAATTCACCCCTCCACTTT.

The gene calls are TRBV12-3 or TRBV12-4 and TRBJ2-1; TRBD2 matches 14 bases. Germline trimming cut 2 bases from V and 7 bases from J; bases unmatched to any gene: 7. The CDR3 extends over 17 amino acids. CDR3 bases: TGTGCCAGCAGTTTAAGGGGACTAGCGGGGGCTATGAATGAGCAGTTCTTC. Amino acid sequence: CASSLRGLAGAMNEQFF.

This clonotype came up many times. The chain is built from TRBV4-3 and TRBJ1-2, with D unclear. CDR1 is LGHNA and CDR2 is YSLEER in the germline V gene. The length of the CDR3 is 15 residues. With 1 base removed from V and 10 bases from J, the gap between germline ends came to 19 bases. In DNA, the CDR3 is TGCGCCAGCAGCCAAGTACCCCTGGTCCGAGGTTACTACACCTTC. This sequence encodes CASSQVPLVRGYYTF.

In its sample, this clonotype was seen many times. This rearrangement joins TRBV19 to TRBJ2-1; D perhaps matches TRBD1 (6 bases). CDR3 size: 16 residues. Germline V gives CDR1 LNHDA, CDR2 SQIVND (reference sequence). V lost 4 bases, J lost 3 bases, and 16 bases lay in between. CDR3 nucleotide sequence: TGTGCCAGTAGTAATACCGGGACAAACATCTACAATGAGCAGTTCTTC. Its protein product is CASSNTGTNIYNEQFF.

Only one count was recorded for this clonotype. A much larger clone differs from this one at a single base, so this may be a read error. A read error is likely, as this CDR3 ends without the conserved phenylalanine or tryptophan. The rearrangement links TRBV28 to TRBJ1-2; D not certain. The CDR3 covers 12 residues. Germline lookup yields CDR1 MDHEN and CDR2 SYDVKM. V gave up 2 bases and J gave up 5 bases, with 6 bases separating them. Written as DNA, the CDR3 is TGTGCCAGCAGTTTAAGGAGGTATGGCTACACCCTC. The encoded protein is CASSLRRYGYTL.

This clonotype was observed many times. This chain joins TRBV20-1 and TRBJ2-7; D call uncertain. Germline V gene lookup returns CDR1 DFQATT and CDR2 SNEGSKA (reference sequence). V lost 4 bases, J lost 2 bases, and 9 bases lay in between. The CDR3 has 12 residues. CDR3 loop: CSATTVAYEQYF. As DNA, the CDR3 is TGCAGTGCTACGACTGTCGCCTACGAGCAGTACTTC.

This clonotype has at least ten counts. This chain links TRBV5-1 with TRBJ2-3; no clear D gene. V lost 4 bases and J 4 bases, leaving 13 bases between the germline ends. CDR3 length: 14 residues. CDR1 and CDR2 from the germline V gene are SGHRS and YFSETQ. CDR3 amino acids: CASSHRWAADTQYF. CDR3 nucleotide sequence: TGCGCCAGCAGCCATCGTTGGGCGGCAGATACGCAGTATTTT.

The J gene is TRBJ2-5, the V gene TRBV20-1; 7 bases match TRBD2. Germline CDR1 DFQATT, CDR2 SNEGSKA (reference sequence). The CDR3 runs to 9 residues. The CDR3 reads CGGGQTQYF. The CDR3 nucleotides are TGCGGCGGGGGACAGACCCAGTACTTC.

This clonotype has only a few counts. This chain joins TRBV24-1 and TRBJ1-2; no reliable D call. The CDR3 sequence is 15 residues long. Trimming stripped 4 bases from V and 8 bases from J, with 19 bases between. From germline, CDR1 is KGHDR and CDR2 SFDVKD. CDR3 nucleotides: TGTGCCACCAGTGAGAGGAGGGCCGCTACTAGGGGCTACACCTTC. This gives the protein CATSERRAATRGYTF.

Remarks on this clonotype: A read error is possible here, since a much larger clone lies one base away. The rearrangement joins TRBV7-6 to TRBJ2-7; no clear D. From germline, CDR1 is SGHVS and CDR2 FNYEAQ. This CDR3 comprises 15 residues. The CDR3 protein is CASSLKYGPTYEQHF. CDR3 nucleotide sequence: TGTGCCAGCAGTCTTAAGTATGGACCGACCTACGAGCAGCACTTC.

This clonotype was seen many times. The V call is TRBV15, the J call TRBJ1-4; D unresolved. Trimming shortened V by 0 bases and J by 4 bases, and 6 bases separated the two germline ends. The CDR3 covers 14 residues. In germline, CDR1 is LNHNV, CDR2 YYDKDF (reference sequence). CDR3 sequence: CATSRELGNEKLFF. The CDR3, as DNA: TGTGCCACCAGCAGAGAATTGGGTAATGAAAAACTGTTTTTT.

The rearrangement links TRBV19 to TRBJ1-5; possible D gene TRBD1, 6 bases. Germline V gene sequence: CDR1 LNHDA, CDR2 SQIVND (reference sequence). The length of the CDR3 is 19 residues. V was trimmed by 1 base and J by 2 bases, leaving 21 bases between them. CDR3: CASSIGRRGGVKGNQPQHF. The CDR3 DNA reads as TGTGCCAGTAGTATAGGTCGGAGGGGGGGGGTTAAGGGCAATCAGCCCCAGCATTTT.

This clonotype was seen many times. CDR3 sequence reads: CSASPSDRDYSNQPQHF. The CDR3 region has the DNA TGCAGTGCTAGCCCAAGCGACAGGGATTATAGCAATCAGCCCCAGCATTTT. The gene calls are TRBV20-1 and TRBJ1-5, with 7 bases lining up with TRBD1. Germline CDR1 DFQATT, CDR2 SNEGSKA (reference sequence). The CDR3 totals 17 residues. The junction had 11 bases not matched to a gene; V was cut back by 3 bases and J by 0 bases.

On this clonotype: At one end the junction does not follow the germline gene, possibly because of a read error. The chain combines TRBV2 with TRBJ2-2; 11 bases align to TRBD1. The CDR3 is 15 residues long. The germline gives CDR1 SNHLY, CDR2 FYNNEI. As DNA, the CDR3 is TGTGCCAGCAGGGGACAGGGGGAAAGGACCGGGGAGCTGTCTTGG. It yields the protein CASRGQGERTGELSW.

This clonotype was observed at least ten times. DNA for the CDR3: TGTGCCACCAGCAGAGGATCGGGGGCCCTATCAACTAATGAAAAACTGTTTTTT. This gives the protein CATSRGSGALSTNEKLFF. The chain combines TRBV15 with TRBJ1-4; D possibly corresponds to TRBD1 (6 bases). Germline CDR1 LNHNV, CDR2 YYDKDF (reference sequence). V shed 1 base and J shed 0 bases, with 15 bases lying between them. The CDR3 is 18 amino acids.